This TCR beta chain derives from a study of control samples from healthy donors and cancer patients. The CDR3 runs to 13 residues. Deletions cut 3 bases from V and 4 bases from J, with 9 bases between. Per germline, CDR1 LNHDA and CDR2 SQIVND (reference sequence). The assay was immunoSEQ multiplex PCR, and TCRdb's table has in-frame clones only and misses some. Found here are about 170,000 clones, around 92% of them singletons; the top ten hold about 1.6%. The sequencing input was blood. This sequence joins TRBV19 and TRBJ1-2; TRBD1 is a possible D gene (5 bases). This clonotype was sampled from a woman in her 30s in good health. This chain's CDR3 is CASSMGDLYGYTF. In DNA form, the CDR3 reads TGTGCCAGTAGTATGGGGGACCTCTATGGCTACACCTTC. The whole variable domain, filled in from reference TRBV19 and TRBJ1-2, reads DGGITQSPKYLFRKEGQNVTLSCEQNLNHDAMYWYRQDPGQGLRLIYYSQIVNDFQKGDIAEGYSVSREKKESFPLTVTSAQKNPTAFYLCASSMGDLYGYTFGSGTRLTVV.